This TCR beta chain was observed in a study of blood T cells in healthy people across ages. Study results and limitations: It was not possible, with unsorted PBMCs, to conclusively compare naive and antigen-experienced cells.

Details on this clonotype: Its antigen is not identified.

V was shortened by 8 bases and J by 7 bases, with 14 bases between the two germline ends. CDR3 length: 12 amino acids. Looked up from germline, CDR1 is SEHNR and CDR2 is FQNEAQ (reference sequence). Each donor had 9 to 10 milliliters of peripheral blood drawn. Primers used in a second PCR of roughly 7 to 12 cycles were a sample-barcoded 5' primer and a J-beta primer mix. Each sample yielded at least 2.5 million CDR3-containing paired-end reads. TCRdb reanalysed the 5' RACE reads using MiXCR and keeps one entry per CDR3 protein. The sample lists about 1.4 million distinct CDR3 sequences, roughly 60% occurring once.

The chain carries TRBV7-9 and TRBJ1-2; perhaps TRBD1 as D (5 bases). The specimen was blood. The TCR originated in a man in his late teens or twenties in good health. The CDR3 region is CASGRDLFGYTF. Written as DNA, the CDR3 is TGTGCCAGCGGCCGGGACCTCTTTGGCTACACCTTC.